This entry lists 30 T cell receptor beta chains sequenced from one sample in a study of CXCR3-negative and CXCR3-positive naive CD8 T cells. The method, 5' RACE with UMI labels, was used to prepare the TRB cDNA libraries. After re-calling the 5' RACE reads, TCRdb lists one entry per CDR3 protein, DNA absent. The sample includes 75,000 to 100,000 distinct CDR3 sequences. The specimen sequenced was naive CXCR3- CD8+ T cells from blood. Subset here: CD45RO-CCR7+CD27+CD95- naive CD8+ T cells lacking CXCR3 (TNR3-). The receptors originated from a human donor in good health. Some clones in this sample may be carry-over from other donors' samples.

The chain recombines TRBV7-9 with TRBJ2-1; no DNA is available, so the TRBD2 call from TCRdb remains unchecked. The CDR3 contains 17 residues. In germline, CDR1 is SEHNR, CDR2 FQNEAQ (reference sequence). CDR3 amino acids: CASIPPGGDGEGNEQFF.

The chain combines TRBV7-9 with TRBJ2-7; TCRdb names TRBD1, which stays unverified in the absence of DNA. The CDR3 spans 14 residues. Germline loops: CDR1 SEHNR, CDR2 FQNEAQ (reference sequence). The CDR3 loop is CASSSGQGGYEQYF.

This sequence joins TRBV4-3 and TRBJ1-1; the TCRdb call, TRBD1, lacks DNA for checking. The CDR3 is 13 residues long. Per the germline V gene, CDR1 is LGHNA and CDR2 is YSLEER. The chain's CDR3 is CASRGRGGTEAFF.

The chain recombines TRBV6-6 with TRBJ2-7. CDR1 is MNHNY, CDR2 SVGAGI, per germline (reference sequence). The CDR3 covers 17 residues. CDR3 sequence reads: CASSYSYPVADSYEQYF.

V is TRBV29-1 and J is TRBJ2-1; TCRdb gives TRBD2 as the D gene, but with no DNA this cannot be confirmed. CDR1 is SQVTM, CDR2 ANQGSEA, per germline. This CDR3 is 13 amino acids long. CDR3 amino acids: CSVVGDSATEQFF.

The chain is built from TRBV29-1 and TRBJ2-5; TCRdb reports TRBD1, a call that lacks DNA to check it against. CDR3 length equals 16 residues. CDR1 and CDR2 from the germline V gene are SQVTM and ANQGSEA. This CDR3 reads CSVEDYSRGIQETQYF.

The chain recombines TRBV7-9 with TRBJ2-3; TCRdb outputs TRBD2, but without DNA this stays unchecked. The length of the CDR3 is 22 residues. The germline V gene encodes CDR1 SEHNR and CDR2 FQNEAQ (reference sequence). The chain's CDR3 is CASTQQTSGSENPPRSTDTQYF.

J is TRBJ2-1 and V is TRBV7-8; the TRBD1 assignment by TCRdb is unverifiable without DNA. Germline V gene sequence: CDR1 SGHVS, CDR2 FQNEAQ. This CDR3 comprises 16 residues. This CDR3 reads CASSLRAGGSYNEQFF.

This chain links TRBV11-2 with TRBJ1-1. The germline V gene has CDR1 SGHAT and CDR2 FQNNGV. The CDR3 sequence is 14 residues long. The CDR3: CASSRTTPNTEAFF.

CDR3 in amino acids: CASSAEGGGSNQPQHF. The gene calls are TRBV9 and TRBJ1-5; TCRdb's assignment of TRBD1 cannot be checked, as there is no DNA. The CDR3 extends over 16 amino acids. CDR1 is SGDLS, CDR2 YYNGEE, per germline.

The chain couples TRBV3-1 to TRBJ2-7; the TRBD2 assignment by TCRdb is unverifiable without DNA. Germline values: CDR1 LGHDT, CDR2 YNNKEL (reference sequence). The CDR3 contains 16 residues. CDR3 loop: CASSQEPRASSYEQYF.

The rearrangement uses TRBV7-2 and TRBJ1-3. Germline V gene sequence: CDR1 SGHTA, CDR2 FQGNSA. The CDR3 has 13 amino acids. CDR3 protein: CASRHSSGNTIYF.

The rearrangement joins TRBV4-3 to TRBJ2-1; TCRdb designates TRBD1, a call that cannot be tested without DNA. CDR1 is LGHNA, CDR2 YSLEER, per germline. The CDR3 has 15 residues. The CDR3 region is CASSPYVGGANEQFF.

The rearrangement joins TRBV10-3 to TRBJ2-7; the TCRdb call, TRBD2, lacks DNA for checking. This CDR3 has 19 residues. Per the germline V gene, CDR1 is ENHRY and CDR2 is SYGVKD. This CDR3 reads CAISVGEGLAGGISYEQYF.

The V gene is TRBV28, the J gene TRBJ2-2; the TRBD1 assignment by TCRdb is unverifiable without DNA. The CDR3 has 14 residues. The germline gives CDR1 MDHEN, CDR2 SYDVKM. CDR3 protein: CASKWDRNTGELFF.

V and J are TRBV9 and TRBJ2-1; checking the TCRdb D call of TRBD2 is not possible without DNA. Germline assignment: CDR1 SGDLS and CDR2 YYNGEE. This CDR3 spans 15 amino acids. CDR3 loop: CASSERTSGNYEQFF.

The chain has TRBV28 and TRBJ2-3; TCRdb picks TRBD2, but there is no DNA to check that call. This CDR3 is 15 amino acids long. Germline CDR1 MDHEN, CDR2 SYDVKM. CDR3: CASSLGSGTTDTQYF. The full variable domain, its missing parts supplied by reference TRBV28 and TRBJ2-3, is DVKVTQSSRYLVKRTGEKVFLECVQDMDHENMFWYRQDPGLGLRLIYFSYDVKMKEKGDIPEGYSVSREKKERFSLILESASTNQTSMYLCASSLGSGTTDTQYFGPGTRLTVL.

The chain recombines TRBV7-9 with TRBJ1-2; the D call from TCRdb, TRBD1, cannot be confirmed without DNA. Germline lookup yields CDR1 SEHNR and CDR2 FQNEAQ (reference sequence). CDR3 length: 14 amino acids. CDR3 residues: CASSLEDRIYGYTF.

J is TRBJ2-7 and V is TRBV14; TCRdb indicates TRBD2, and absent DNA this call remains unverified. Per germline, CDR1 SGHDN and CDR2 FVKESK. The CDR3 spans 17 residues. The CDR3 sequence: CASSLGLAGGTSYEQYF.

V usage is TRBV3-1 and J usage is TRBJ2-1; TCRdb lists TRBD1, though no DNA is available to test this call. CDR3 size: 18 residues. Germline lookup yields CDR1 LGHDT and CDR2 YNNKEL (reference sequence). CDR3 region: CASSQEARHRGGYNEQFF.

The chain combines TRBV4-3 with TRBJ2-1; TCRdb indicates TRBD2, and absent DNA this call remains unverified. Germline V gene data show CDR1 as LGHNA and CDR2 as YSLEER. This CDR3 is built from 16 residues. The CDR3 reads CASSQDPEGSYNEQFF.

This chain links TRBV28 with TRBJ2-5; TCRdb's D gene call, TRBD2, goes unchecked for lack of DNA. Per the germline V gene, CDR1 is MDHEN and CDR2 is SYDVKM. The CDR3 runs 15 residues. CDR3 sequence: CASSFVAYIEETQYF.

V gene TRBV7-8 combines with J gene TRBJ2-2; TCRdb's D call of TRBD2 is untestable without DNA. The CDR3 has 15 amino acids. CDR1 SGHVS and CDR2 FQNEAQ come from the germline V gene. The CDR3 sequence: CASSLAPSRPGELFF.

The chain links TRBV7-6 to TRBJ2-3; TCRdb reports TRBD1, a call that lacks DNA to check it against. The CDR3 has 15 residues. Germline assignment: CDR1 SGHVS and CDR2 FNYEAQ. CDR3 protein: CASIPARGAGDTQYF. Filled out from reference TRBV7-6 and TRBJ2-3, the complete variable domain reads GAGVSQSPRYKVTKRGQDVALRCDPISGHVSLYWYRQALGQGPEFLTYFNYEAQQDKSGLPNDRFSAERPEGSISTLTIQRTEQRDSAMYRCASIPARGAGDTQYFGPGTRLTVL.

The gene calls are TRBV29-1 and TRBJ2-1; TCRdb gives TRBD1 as the D gene, but with no DNA this cannot be confirmed. CDR3 length: 14 residues. Per the germline V gene, CDR1 is SQVTM and CDR2 is ANQGSEA. CDR3 protein: CSVAGTVSYNEQFF.

The chain carries TRBV7-2 and TRBJ2-1; the D gene TCRdb calls, TRBD1, cannot be checked with no DNA. The CDR3 spans 14 residues. The V gene's germline CDR1 is SGHTA and CDR2 FQGNSA. The CDR3 loop is CASSFWTGPNEQFF.

This rearrangement joins TRBV16 to TRBJ1-1; as DNA is missing, the TRBD1 call by TCRdb cannot be tested. Germline CDR1 KGHSY, CDR2 FQNENV. This CDR3 comprises 20 residues. The CDR3 protein is CASSPPLIVYEKGESLNAFF.

This chain joins TRBV5-1 and TRBJ2-7; there is no DNA to check the TCRdb D call of TRBD1. The CDR3 covers 15 residues. CDR1 is SGHRS and CDR2 is YFSETQ in the germline V gene. The CDR3 sequence: CASSLVAGTEYEQYF.

The rearrangement links TRBV4-1 to TRBJ2-7; no DNA is available, so the TRBD2 call from TCRdb remains unchecked. The CDR3 covers 16 residues. Germline CDR1 reads MGHRA; CDR2 reads YSYEKL. This CDR3 is CASSLGSGLAGVEQYF.

This chain links TRBV9 with TRBJ2-6. Germline assignment: CDR1 SGDLS and CDR2 YYNGEE. The CDR3 consists of 13 residues. The CDR3: CASSPSGANVLTF.